This T cell receptor beta chain originates from a study of blood T cell repertoires in COVID-19. Background on the study: Sample material is recorded as cDNA or gDNA derived from T cells, B-cell-depleted T cells, or PBMCs.

Living in about 25 US areas, the participants were between 18 and 89 years of age. Authors' analysis steps: Estimation of nucleated cell counts relied on the amplification of reference gene primers. Profiled with immunoSEQ multiplex PCR; TCRdb holds only in-frame clones, not every one. The DNA gave D and trimming, while V, J and clone size come from that table. The sample gives roughly 230,000 clones, more than 65% of which show up once; around 3.5% is in the top ten. Material for sequencing was PBMCs or T cells enriched from blood (not recorded which). The receptor's source is a man in his fifties or sixties who had recovered from COVID-19.

CDR3 protein: CASSYNGAGPQHF. The CDR3 DNA follows: TGTGCCAGCAGTTATAACGGAGCTGGGCCCCAGCATTTT. The rearrangement joins TRBV27 to TRBJ1-5; no clear D. V gave up 4 bases and J gave up 9 bases, with 13 bases separating them. This CDR3 region has 13 residues. Germline loops: CDR1 MNHEY, CDR2 SMNVEV (reference sequence).